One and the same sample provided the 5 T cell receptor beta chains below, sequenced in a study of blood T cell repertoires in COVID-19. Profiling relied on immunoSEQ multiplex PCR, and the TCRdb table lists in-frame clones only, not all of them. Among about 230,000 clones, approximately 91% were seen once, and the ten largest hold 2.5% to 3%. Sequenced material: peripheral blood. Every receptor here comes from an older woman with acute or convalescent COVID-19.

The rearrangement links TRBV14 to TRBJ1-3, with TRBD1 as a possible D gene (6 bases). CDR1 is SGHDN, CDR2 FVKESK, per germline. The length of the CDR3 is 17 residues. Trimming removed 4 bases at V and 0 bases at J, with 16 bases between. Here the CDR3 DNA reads TGTGCCAGCAGCCCTTTACAGGGTAGGGGCTCTGGAAACACCATATATTTT. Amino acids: CASSPLQGRGSGNTIYF.

The CDR3 DNA reads TGTGCCAGCAGCCTACAAGGACCACAGGGGGCCACTGAAGCTTTCTTT. This codes for CASSLQGPQGATEAFF. The V gene is TRBV7-2, the J gene TRBJ1-1, with 9 bases lining up with TRBD1. The V gene end was trimmed by 5 bases and the J gene end by 4 bases; junction bases not matched to a gene: 11. Germline values: CDR1 SGHTA, CDR2 FQGNSA. This CDR3 is built from 16 residues.

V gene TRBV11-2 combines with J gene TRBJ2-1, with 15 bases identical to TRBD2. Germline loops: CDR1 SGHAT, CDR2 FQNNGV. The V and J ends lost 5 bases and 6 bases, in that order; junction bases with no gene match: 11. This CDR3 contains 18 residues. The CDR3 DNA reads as TGTGCCAGCAGCGCGGGGACTAGCGGGGGGTCCTCGCGCAATGAGCAGTTCTTC. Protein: CASSAGTSGGSSRNEQFF. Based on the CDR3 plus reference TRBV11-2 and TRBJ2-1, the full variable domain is EAGVAQSPRYKIIEKRQSVAFWCNPISGHATLYWYQQILGQGPKLLIQFQNNGVVDDSQLPKDRFSAERLKGVDSTLKIQPAKLEDSAVYLCASSAGTSGGSSRNEQFFGPGTRLTVL.

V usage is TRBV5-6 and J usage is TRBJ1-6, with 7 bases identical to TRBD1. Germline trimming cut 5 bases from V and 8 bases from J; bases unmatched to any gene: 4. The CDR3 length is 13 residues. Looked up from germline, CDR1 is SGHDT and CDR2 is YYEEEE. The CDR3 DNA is TGTGCCAGCAGACGGACAGGCCATTCACCCCTCCACTTT. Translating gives CASRRTGHSPLHF.

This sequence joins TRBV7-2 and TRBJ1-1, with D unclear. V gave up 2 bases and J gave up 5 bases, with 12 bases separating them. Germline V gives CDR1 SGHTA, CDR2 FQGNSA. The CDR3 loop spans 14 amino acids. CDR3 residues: CASSLFSGETEAFF. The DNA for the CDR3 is TGTGCCAGCAGCTTATTTTCCGGGGAAACTGAAGCTTTCTTT.